This TCR beta chain was sequenced for a study of cytomegalovirus exposure and HLA in healthy donors. Across the whole study: From HLA-typed donors, an early data release held around 85 million unique TCRs. Of roughly 400 genotyped donors, roughly 81% grouped in the Caucasian-associated ancestry cluster.

A word on this clone: The target antigen is unknown.

The PCR used 60 Vbeta and 13 Jbeta primers. TCRdb's copy holds only in-frame clones and misses some; the assay was immunoSEQ multiplex PCR. This table has about 160,000 clones, around 79% appearing once. Germline trimming cut 0 bases from V and 2 bases from J; bases unmatched to any gene: 6. Germline V lookup: CDR1 SGHNT, CDR2 YYREEE (reference sequence). This CDR3 comprises 16 residues. Study conclusions and caveats: Researchers catalogued some 160 TCR beta chains as cytomegalovirus-associated.

The receptor was isolated from a middle-aged man in good health and CMV-seronegative. Input material: PBMCs. V usage is TRBV5-4 and J usage is TRBJ2-3, with 7 bases fitting TRBD1. The CDR3 nucleotides are TGTGCCAGCAGCTTGGCCGGCAGGGGGTACACAGATACGCAGTATTTT. This translates into CASSLAGRGYTDTQYF.